This T cell receptor beta chain was sequenced for a study of blood T cells in healthy people across ages. Findings and limits, study-wide: Higher naive T cell percentage went strongly together with higher TCR beta diversity. It was not known whether donors were CMV positive (a possible confounder of expanded clonotype changes). Age brought a roughly linear fall in TCR beta diversity measured per million T cells.

Through a sample-barcoded 5' primer and a J-beta primer mix, a second PCR was run for roughly 6 to 11 cycles. Every sample returned 2.5 million or more CDR3-containing paired-end reads. TCRdb redid the calling of the 5' RACE reads with MiXCR, one entry per CDR3 protein. Of over 1,500,000 distinct CDR3 sequences in the sample, 35% to 50% were seen once. In this sample, this clonotype turned up a few times. The antigen is undetermined. J gave up 4 bases and V 5 bases, and 7 bases lay outside the gene matches. Germline V CDR1 and CDR2: SEHNR, FQNEAQ (reference sequence). The CDR3 is 14 amino acids. The rearrangement uses TRBV7-9 and TRBJ1-1; 7 bases are a match to TRBD1. What was sequenced was blood. The receptor's source is a human donor in good health. The DNA of the CDR3 is TGTGCCAGCAGCCCGCCGACAGGGTTCACTGAAGCTTTCTTT. Translated, it gives CASSPPTGFTEAFF. Complete variable domain (other parts from reference TRBV7-9 and TRBJ1-1): DTGVSQNPRHKITKRGQNVTFRCDPISEHNRLYWYRQTLGQGPEFLTYFQNEAQLEKSRLLSDRFSAERPKGSFSTLEIQRTEQGDSAMYLCASSPPTGFTEAFFGQGTRLTVV.